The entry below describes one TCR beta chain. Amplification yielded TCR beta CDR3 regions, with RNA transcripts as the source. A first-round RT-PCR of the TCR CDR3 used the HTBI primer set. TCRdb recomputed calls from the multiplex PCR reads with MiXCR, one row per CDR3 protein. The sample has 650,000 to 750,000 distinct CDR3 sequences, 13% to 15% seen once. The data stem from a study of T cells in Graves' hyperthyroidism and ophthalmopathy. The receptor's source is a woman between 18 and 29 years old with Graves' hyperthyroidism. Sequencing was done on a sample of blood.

The DNA for the CDR3 is TGTGCCAGCAGCAGCCCTGAGGACACCGGGGAGCTGTTTTTT. Its protein is CASSSPEDTGELFF. The chain joins TRBV9 to TRBJ2-2, with D unresolved. CDR1 SGDLS and CDR2 YYNGEE come from the germline V gene. This CDR3 comprises 14 residues. V lost 4 bases and J lost 3, with 10 bases in between. The full variable domain, with the rest looked up from reference TRBV9 and TRBJ2-2, is DSGVTQTPKHLITATGQRVTLRCSPRSGDLSVYWYQQSLDQGLQFLIQYYNGEERAKGNILERFSAQQFPDLHSELNLSSLELGDSALYFCASSSPEDTGELFFGEGSRLTVL.